This TCR beta chain was profiled in a study of cytomegalovirus exposure and HLA in healthy donors (dated by TCRdb to 2017 to 2019). Looking at the study overall: An earlier analysis of several hundred of the donors reported 250 to 300 Gb of sequence data and approximately 110 million unique TCR beta sequences from 150 million to 200 million T cells. Four to six DR-DQ haplotypes were handled as single units for association and clustering because linkage in the cohort was strong. Every repertoire in the discovery cohort had been generated on one and the same sequencing platform. A separate validation cohort of approximately 120 different subjects was used in addition to the roughly 720-subject first cohort. Among about 400 genotyped donors of the cohort, an average of about 240,000 unique TCR beta nucleotide sequences was sequenced per donor, of which about 18% were non-productive. In the later analysis, no new phenotypic data were used to find candidate immune exposures; instead, reliance was placed on TCR beta sequences and their occurrence across donors. Typing coverage differed by locus: A, B, C, DRB1 and DQB1 were typed in roughly 629-640 donors, DQA1 in about 560, DPA1 in 600 to 610, and DPB1 in just under 490. A later analysis re-examined previously published TCR beta repertoires from about 670 donors and added high-resolution HLA genotyping to investigate patterns of TCR occurrence. Donor age, sex, ethnicity and CMV serostatus were compiled together with the repertoire data. Using immunosequencing, the study profiled T cell repertoires from about 620 subjects and related those repertoires to cytomegalovirus serostatus. A later genetic analysis used genome-wide SNP genotypes for about 55% of the 666 donors, treating that subset as a discovery cohort. Roughly 300 gigabases of sequencing data and roughly 81 million unique TCR sequences made up an early release that covered approximately 650 HLA-typed donors. An earlier analysis of nearly 600 of the donors applied high-throughput TCR beta sequencing to assess whether each TCR beta V gene segment acted as functional or pseudogenic. The study was designed to test whether signatures of past pathogen exposure could be identified by cataloging public T cell receptors. To predict cytomegalovirus infection status, the study brought together high-throughput TCR immunosequencing, statistical association of individual TCRs with disease status, and machine learning. The genetic ancestry cluster associated with self-reported Caucasian donors included roughly four fifths of the roughly 400 genotyped donors. HLA typing covered class I and class II loci at four-digit resolution. Study-wide conclusions, independent of this receptor: A further reported finding was that TCR beta sequences accurately predicted the HLA-A and HLA-B alleles for most subjects in the first cohort. A later analysis reported that several top co-occurrence clusters appeared linked to parvovirus B19, influenza, CMV and Epstein-Barr virus. The sequencing pipeline was judged likely to have produced a cluster of highly shared sequence variants as a technical artifact. A later analysis associated about 17,000 TCR beta sequences with specific HLA alleles at a false discovery rate of 0.05. In an earlier analysis of some 640 of the donors, most TCR beta V segments were observed in productive rearrangements about 87% or about 30% of the time, broadly matching IMGT annotations. Only TCR beta chains were sequenced in this cohort, and the absence of alpha or paired-chain data limited detectable features. Some IMGT-functional V segments, including TRBV6-2 and TRBV6-3, could not be distinguished by the 87-base-pair reads and were therefore excluded. Most CMV-associated TCR beta chains appeared to be HLA-restricted in a later analysis, and the HLA associations seemed to be driven largely by CMV exposure. A total of about 180 TCR beta chains were listed by the study as associated with cytomegalovirus. In a later analysis, the rate of TCR association differed among HLA loci, with DRB1 alleles having the most associated TCRs and HLA-C alleles having the fewest. While some public TCRs were present in many individuals, most TCR sequences turned up only very rarely across donors. A few of the identified cytomegalovirus-associated TCR beta chains were confirmed in vitro to be specific for cytomegalovirus antigens. Because HLA typing was missing for some donors at each locus, association tests included only the typed subset. When HLA alleles, especially DR and DQ, strongly co-occurred, attributing TCR associations to individual alleles was difficult. In a later analysis, HLA-associated TCR beta chains showed more clonal expansion and lower generation probabilities than non-associated chains that were equally common. A later genetic analysis associated a missense DCLRE1C variant with V-gene and J-gene trimming of TCR beta chains, and an independent cohort replicated the association. Sequencing depth was assumed to be roughly uniform across donors in the presence/absence analyses, though that assumption may not hold. The classifier was reported to diagnose cytomegalovirus status with high specificity and sensitivity in both the original and validation cohorts. Immune exposure information for the cohort was limited to CMV serostatus. Linkage disequilibrium might explain the correlated functional status among segregating V segments, but an unknown experimental factor could not be excluded. Seventeen rarely observed V segments, including chromosome 9 orphons, were excluded from the earlier analysis of approximately 600 of the donors because counts were too low. In a later genetic analysis, fewer N-insertions in productive TCRs were reported among donors in an Asian-associated ancestry cluster than the roughly 670-donor mean. According to the authors, the approach could potentially be generalized to other disease states and immunological phenotypes.

As to this clone: Its target antigen remains unknown.

In total, 630 or so healthy bone marrow donors made up the cohort. At the time of sampling, every cohort member was nominally healthy, though immune exposures that went unrecorded were likely present. The donor tested CMV seropositive, placing the donor among the approximately 310 seropositive members of the cohort. A peripheral blood sample was collected from each donor, and TCR beta sequencing was performed on peripheral blood mononuclear cells. Genomic DNA extraction from the blood cell samples was performed with the Qiagen DNeasy Blood Extraction Kit. CDR1 is given as SGHRS and CDR2 as YFSETQ, both from the germline V gene. There are 14 amino acids in the CDR3, from cysteine to phenylalanine inclusive. CDR3 DNA is the only sequence kept; it has 42 bases, read in frame from the first base. The trim is 5 bases for V and 0 bases for J, with a gap of 8 bases between the germline ends. Receptors were amplified or captured by the immunoSEQ multiplex PCR assay. A mixture of 60 forward primers for TCR Vbeta segments and 13 reverse primers for TCR Jbeta segments was used in the multiplex PCR. The CDR3 region of rearranged TCR beta genes was amplified from genomic DNA with a multiplex PCR assay. The amplified TCR beta libraries were sequenced on the Illumina HiSeq System as 87-base-pair reads. On the authors' methods: Across the 670 or so repertoires, a later analysis counted some 81 million unique TCR beta chains, 9 million to 14 million of which were shared by at least two donors. Raw reads were error-corrected and collapsed into unique sequences with a nearest-neighbor algorithm that merged closely related sequences to remove PCR and sequencing errors. To assign V, D and J gene segments, CDR3 sequences were aligned to IMGT reference sequences. For a sequence to be retained, a match of at least six nucleotides was required to both a V gene segment and a J gene segment. A rearrangement was called productive if the CDR3 had no stop codons and remained in frame with V and J, and every other rearrangement was called non-productive. Following IMGT convention, CDR3 was defined as the stretch from the second conserved V-encoded cysteine up to the conserved J-encoded phenylalanine. Sequences without an unambiguous match to a single V gene segment were excluded from the earlier analysis of approximately 600 of the donors. In an earlier analysis of approximately 550 of the donors, V segments were called functional above 56.7% productive rearrangements and were called segregating when the between-donor standard deviation exceeded 5%. A statistical classification framework was built for diagnosing cytomegalovirus status from the catalog of TCR beta chain sequences. A later analysis assigned V and J genes by comparing TCR nucleotide sequences with IMGT/GENE-DB human TR gene sequences. In a later analysis, CDR3 sequences and most-parsimonious VDJ recombination scenarios were assigned using the TCRdist pipeline. In a later analysis, each TCR beta chain was defined by its CDR3 amino acid sequence together with its V-gene family, and reads lacking a unique V-gene family were excluded. To address suspected cross-contamination and a sequencing artifact, a later analysis removed approximately 600 highly shared, low-generation-probability nucleotide sequences. In a later analysis, a clonal expansion index was calculated for each public chain from normalized within-repertoire ranks of inferred template counts. In a later analysis, generation probabilities were computed using a VDJ recombination model fitted to out-of-frame rearrangements, and the results were checked against IGoR. In a later analysis, TCR-TCR, TCR-HLA and TCR-CMV co-occurrence was scored with hypergeometric tests, and a repertoire-size bias correction was applied to TCR pairs. A later analysis estimated false discovery rates by permuting HLA or CMV assignments 20 times. A later analysis grouped co-occurring TCRs with DBSCAN, adding TCRdist sequence similarity when clustering within HLA-allele-positive subsets. Co-occurrence clustering excluded repertoires with fewer than 30,000 or more than 120,000 public chains, plus five with anomalous nucleotide sharing. Imported from immuneACCESS, the table was reduced by TCRdb to in-frame sequences with V and J called. These copies leave out some clones; in studies compared against another copy, an unresolved V gene accounts for under half, and the cause of the remainder is not known. The V and J calls and clone size were taken over from that table, and D and trimming were inferred from the DNA. The sample table on file contains around 210,000 clones. About 0.9% of the sample comes from the top ten.

This clonotype originated in a woman aged 25 to 39 in good health and CMV-seropositive. The sequencing sample was made of PBMCs. The chain is encoded by TRBV5-1 joined to TRBJ2-2; the D gene assignment is ambiguous. In nucleotides, the sequence is TGCGCCAGCAGTCCGTCTTCGAACACCGGGGAGCTGTTTTTT. Translated, this is CASSPSSNTGELFF.